This TCR beta chain was documented in a study of blood T cell repertoires in COVID-19 (dated by TCRdb to 2018 to 2021). Concerning the study at large: Samples from collaborators originated in the United States, Italy and Spain and spanned both the acute and convalescent phases of COVID-19. Sample metadata almost always included a de-identified subject ID, COVID-19 status, age in years and sex. The dataset comprised deeply sampled blood TCRbeta repertoires from subjects exposed to, actively infected with, or recovered from COVID-19. The prospective study material was composed of cDNA or gDNA derived from T cells, B-cell-depleted T cells, or PBMCs. Samples were obtained from the ongoing ImmuneRACE study (first 160 participants) and from 950 to 1,500 subjects provided by 6 global collaborators. HLA class I and class II types, where available, came from metadata supplied by the sample provider rather than from assay-based typing. A freely available public database, intended as a resource for researchers studying the immune response to SARS-CoV-2, is where the repertoires were released. Findings and caveats that apply to the study as a whole: Clinical and demographic metadata were provided uncurated, with the amount varying by source and participant.

CDR1 is given as SGHNT and CDR2 as YYREEE, both from the germline V gene (reference sequence). CDR3 length: 15 amino acids, cysteine to phenylalanine. The kept DNA is CDR3 alone, 45 bases in frame from the first base. Unmatched junction bases come to 6, with V trimmed by 0 bases and J by 6 bases. Whole blood was collected in K2EDTA tubes by collaborating institutions according to the institutions' own protocols. Collaborator samples were shipped for TCRbeta analysis as frozen whole blood, isolated PBMCs, or DNA extracted from either sample type. As concerns this clone: Its antigen remains unidentified. No base-level quality is on record; no much larger clone is a single base apart.

The immunoSEQ Assay, a bias-controlled multiplex PCR, was used to amplify TCRbeta CDR3 regions from genomic DNA. Per the original workflow: The number of nucleated cells in each sample was estimated by amplification of reference gene primers within the assay. To quantify the absolute abundance of each unique TCRbeta CDR3 rearrangement, sequence reads were collapsed and filtered. For each sample, productive Simpson clonality was calculated as the square root of Simpson's diversity index across productive rearrangements. Entries here come from immuneACCESS through TCRdb and include only in-frame sequences with V and J called. Some clones fail to appear in such tables; in the studies checked, an unresolved V gene covers under half of the shortfall, and the cause of the remainder is unknown. That table supplies the V and J calls and clone size; D and trimming were determined from the DNA. For this sample the table gives 180,000 or so clones, of which 75% to 90% were detected only once. Together, the top ten hold around 7% of the sample.

Sequencing used peripheral blood. This TCR came from a man aged 40-49 years with acute or convalescent COVID-19. In this chain, TRBV5-4 is recombined with TRBJ2-3; 8 central bases correspond to TRBD1. The CDR3 region: CASSLVQGASDTQYF. The sequenced DNA: TGTGCCAGCAGCTTGGTCCAGGGGGCATCGGATACGCAGTATTTT.